These 27 T cell receptor beta chains were sequenced from one sample in a study of T-cell memory formation after mild COVID-19. TCRdb re-analysed the 5' RACE reads in MiXCR, keeping a single row per CDR3 protein. The data show under 350,000 distinct CDR3 sequences, 15% to 20% seen once. Sequencing was performed on PBMCs or a T cell subset sorted from them (not recorded which). These receptors were collected from a man aged 18 to 30 who had mild COVID-19 (a few samples of this study predate the infection). Cell type and time point are not known.

The chain combines TRBV5-1 with TRBJ1-2, with 7 nucleotides matching TRBD1. Losses at the gene ends were 4 bases for V and 6 bases for J; bases not matched to a gene: 9. Germline V gene data show CDR1 as SGHRS and CDR2 as YFSETQ. This CDR3 is built from 14 residues. The DNA for the CDR3 is TGCGCCAGCAGCCGGACCGCAGGGGGAGATGGCTACACCTTC. It encodes CASSRTAGGDGYTF.

The genes are TRBV2 and TRBJ2-1; weak D call: TRBD1 (6 bases). Germline CDR1 SNHLY, CDR2 FYNNEI. With 1 base removed from V and 16 bases from J, the gap between germline ends came to 11 bases. The CDR3 consists of 11 residues. The CDR3 sequence: CASSEGGRDFF. The CDR3 coding sequence is TGTGCCAGCAGTGAAGGGGGGCGAGATTTCTTC.

This clonotype was recorded a few times. The rearrangement links TRBV20-1 to TRBJ2-3, with D maybe TRBD2 (5 bases). The V gene's germline CDR1 is DFQATT and CDR2 SNEGSKA (reference sequence). V dropped 2 bases and J dropped 0 bases, with 9 bases sitting between them. This CDR3 spans 14 amino acids. The CDR3 sequence: CSARSSGSTDTQYF. Here the CDR3 DNA reads TGCAGTGCTAGATCCAGCGGTAGCACAGATACGCAGTATTTT.

This clonotype was counted between two and nine times. The chain has TRBV6-2 or TRBV6-3 and TRBJ1-3; 7 nucleotides align to TRBD1. The germline CDR1 and CDR2 sequences are MNHEY and SVGEGT. Trimming took 6 bases from V and 2 from J; bases not matched to a gene: 4. This CDR3 region has 14 residues. As DNA, the CDR3 is TGTGCCAGCAGCTACGACAGGGCTGGAAACACCATATATTTT. This gives the protein CASSYDRAGNTIYF.

This clonotype was seen more than once but under ten times. The chain has TRBV5-6 and TRBJ1-1; D gene uncertain. Per the germline V gene, CDR1 is SGHDT and CDR2 is YYEEEE. This CDR3 contains 13 residues. Trimming took 4 bases from V and 5 from J, leaving 12 bases between them. The CDR3 nucleotides are TGTGCCAGCAGCCCCACCGTGGGGACTGAAGCTTTCTTT. Amino acid sequence: CASSPTVGTEAFF.

This clonotype showed up many times. It may be a read error: a sequence one base away is much more abundant. The chain joins TRBV6-4 to TRBJ2-3; 12 nucleotides line up with TRBD2. The trim removed 4 bases at V and 1 base at J, leaving 0 bases unmatched. This CDR3 has 15 residues. From germline, CDR1 is MRHNA and CDR2 SNTAGT. The CDR3 protein is CASSGTSGGTDTQYF. The CDR3, as DNA: TGTGCCAGCAGTGGGACTAGCGGGGGCACAGATACGCAGTATTTT.

The table lists this clonotype with many counts. The CDR3 sequence: CASRHTGTEQYV. As DNA, the CDR3 is TGTGCCAGCAGACATACAGGGACCGAGCAGTACGTC. The V gene is TRBV6-5, the J gene TRBJ2-7; D may be TRBD1 (6 bases). This CDR3 is built from 12 residues. The V gene's germline CDR1 is MNHEY and CDR2 SVGAGI. V was clipped by 6 bases and J by 6 bases, with 12 bases between them.

The gene calls are TRBV12-3 or TRBV12-4 and TRBJ1-1; D is perhaps TRBD1 (6 bases). The V end lost 5 bases, the J end lost 10 bases, and 14 bases lay between the germline ends. The CDR3 runs to 12 residues. The CDR3 coding sequence is TGTGCCAGCAGTGGGACATTCCAATCAGCTTTCTTT. Translation: CASSGTFQSAFF.

The chain uses TRBV30 and TRBJ2-7; 10 nucleotides align to TRBD2. This CDR3 has 14 residues. V shed 3 bases and J 2 bases; nucleotides not matched to a gene: 4. Germline V gene lookup returns CDR1 GTSNPN and CDR2 SVGIG (reference sequence). The CDR3 region is CAWSNLAGAYEQYF. The DNA for the CDR3 is TGTGCCTGGAGCAACCTAGCGGGGGCCTACGAGCAGTACTTC.

This clonotype was detected a few times. The chain links TRBV12-3 or TRBV12-4 to TRBJ2-1; 11 nucleotides align to TRBD2. The CDR3 is 15 residues long. V lost 6 bases, J lost 3 bases, and 4 bases stayed unmatched. CDR3 sequence reads: CASRVGLAGYNEQFF. CDR3 sequence (DNA): TGTGCCAGCAGAGTCGGACTAGCGGGCTACAATGAGCAGTTCTTC.

The rearrangement links TRBV5-1 to TRBJ2-5; D may be TRBD1 (5 bases). Germline assignment: CDR1 SGHRS and CDR2 YFSETQ. The CDR3 has 15 residues. The V and J ends lost 4 bases and 2 bases respectively, with 15 bases between them. CDR3 bases: TGCGCCAGCAGCACCTCCGGACAAACACAAGAGACCCAGTACTTC. It codes for CASSTSGQTQETQYF.

This sequence joins TRBV12-3 or TRBV12-4 and TRBJ1-1; D unresolved. The CDR3 is made up of 13 amino acids. Deletions cut 3 bases from V and 4 bases from J, with 9 bases between. The CDR3 here is CASSFVVGTEAFF. CDR3 in DNA: TGTGCCAGCAGTTTTGTTGTGGGCACTGAAGCTTTCTTT.

In this sample, this clonotype turned up many times. The V and J genes are TRBV4-3 and TRBJ2-1, with 9 nucleotides matching TRBD1. The germline gives CDR1 LGHNA, CDR2 YSLEER. The CDR3 consists of 16 residues. Losses at the gene ends were 4 bases for V and 6 bases for J; bases not matched to a gene: 10. The CDR3 protein is CASSPVAGQGGNEQFF. CDR3 coding DNA: TGCGCCAGCAGCCCGGTGGCGGGACAGGGAGGCAATGAGCAGTTCTTC.

The chain recombines TRBV4-3 with TRBJ2-5; D could derive from TRBD1 or TRBD2 (5 bases each). V gave up 4 bases and J gave up 3 bases, with 9 bases separating them. This CDR3 is 13 amino acids long. Germline CDR1 and CDR2: LGHNA and YSLEER. The DNA of the CDR3 is TGCGCCAGCAGCCTGTGGGGGAAAGAGACCCAGTACTTC. Translating it yields CASSLWGKETQYF.

This rearrangement joins TRBV20-1 to TRBJ2-3; D ambiguous. CDR1 is DFQATT and CDR2 is SNEGSKA in the germline V gene (reference sequence). V was cut by 1 base and J by 3 bases, with 14 bases left in between. This CDR3 comprises 15 residues. For the CDR3, the DNA is TGCAGTGCTAGAGCAGACGGATTAGGAACAGATACGCAGTATTTT. Protein product: CSARADGLGTDTQYF.

The gene calls are TRBV7-9 and TRBJ2-5; D gene ambiguous. This CDR3 has 14 amino acids. The germline CDR1 and CDR2 sequences are SEHNR and FQNEAQ (reference sequence). The ends were cut back, 1 base at V and 11 bases at J, with 17 bases in the middle. The chain's CDR3 is CASSLGRTSTEQYF. The CDR3 DNA is TGTGCCAGCAGCTTAGGTCGGACGTCCACGGAGCAGTACTTC.

This clonotype occurred many times. The chain uses TRBV12-3 or TRBV12-4 and TRBJ2-3; no clear D. The CDR3 covers 13 residues. V dropped 2 bases and J dropped 4 bases, with 7 bases sitting between them. Written as DNA, the CDR3 is TGTGCCAGCAGTTTATCCGGGTCAGATACGCAGTATTTT. It translates to CASSLSGSDTQYF.

V and J are TRBV29-1 and TRBJ2-3, with 8 bases aligning to TRBD1. V was clipped by 7 bases and J by 2 bases; unmatched bases: 8. Germline loops: CDR1 SQVTM, CDR2 ANQGSEA. The CDR3 loop spans 14 amino acids. The CDR3 spells CSAKGQVITDTQYF. The CDR3 DNA sequence: TGCAGCGCAAAGGGACAGGTGATCACAGATACGCAGTATTTT.

This clonotype came up a few times. The chain has TRBV20-1 and TRBJ1-2, with no clear D. From germline, CDR1 is DFQATT and CDR2 SNEGSKA (reference sequence). V lost 5 bases and J 8 bases, leaving 15 bases between the germline ends. There are 12 residues in the CDR3. CDR3 DNA sequence: TGCAGTGCTCCCGACGCGGGAATCGGCTACACCTTC. Its protein product is CSAPDAGIGYTF.

There are a few counts of this clonotype. The chain carries TRBV4-2 and TRBJ2-1; possibly TRBD2 for D (5 bases). The germline V and J ends were trimmed by 1 base and 1 base, with 8 bases remaining between them. CDR1 is LGHNA and CDR2 is YNFKEQ in the germline V gene. This CDR3 contains 15 residues. CDR3 residues: CASSQGRGSYNEQFF. Written as DNA, the CDR3 is TGTGCCAGCAGCCAAGGACGGGGTTCCTACAATGAGCAGTTCTTC.

Here the CDR3 DNA reads TGTGCCAGCAGCAGGAGCCAACATGGCACAGATACGCAGTATTTT. Its translation: CASSRSQHGTDTQYF. The genes are TRBV7-2 and TRBJ2-3; D not resolved. The CDR3 runs 15 residues. Germline loops: CDR1 SGHTA, CDR2 FQGNSA. With 5 bases removed from V and 1 base from J, the gap between germline ends came to 13 bases.

There are a few counts of this clonotype. The chain uses TRBV3-1 and TRBJ2-7, with a weak D call TRBD2 (5 bases). Germline V gives CDR1 LGHDT, CDR2 YNNKEL (reference sequence). This CDR3 contains 12 residues. The V and J ends lost 2 bases and 6 bases respectively, with 8 bases between them. CDR3 bases: TGTGCCAGCAGCCAAACCGAGGGCGAGCAGTACGTC. Amino acids: CASSQTEGEQYV.

J is TRBJ1-2 and V is TRBV7-2; D is unresolved. CDR1 is SGHTA and CDR2 is FQGNSA in the germline V gene. This CDR3 has 15 residues. V was shortened by 5 bases and J by 4 bases, with 17 bases between the two germline ends. CDR3 nucleotides: TGTGCCAGCAGCCCACATCAGGAGTTCTTCTATGGCTACACCTTC. Encoded protein: CASSPHQEFFYGYTF.

This clonotype was seen repeatedly, ten times or more. This chain connects TRBV24-1 to TRBJ2-2, with D hard to call. V was cut by 7 bases and J by 4 bases, with 3 bases left in between. The CDR3 length is 11 residues. Germline assignment: CDR1 KGHDR and CDR2 SFDVKD. The CDR3 nucleotides read TGTGCCACCAGGCGCACCGGGGAGCTGTTTTTT. It specifies CATRRTGELFF.

This clonotype was seen repeatedly, ten times or more. The CDR3 nucleotides are TGCGCCAGCAGTCGGGACGGCCAAGAGACCCAGTACTTC. As protein: CASSRDGQETQYF. This rearrangement joins TRBV5-1 to TRBJ2-5; D assignment may be TRBD1 or TRBD2 (5 bases each). Per the germline V gene, CDR1 is SGHRS and CDR2 is YFSETQ. This CDR3 has 13 residues. V gave up 5 bases and J gave up 1 base, with 9 bases separating them.

This clonotype showed up just a few times. V is TRBV27 and J is TRBJ2-1; 7 bases line up with TRBD2. The germline V gene encodes CDR1 MNHEY and CDR2 SMNVEV (reference sequence). The CDR3 consists of 13 residues. V dropped 4 bases and J dropped 8; count of bases not matched to a gene: 5. CDR3 protein: CASSWREGDEQFF. The CDR3 DNA reads as TGTGCCAGCAGTTGGAGGGAGGGCGATGAGCAGTTCTTC.

This clonotype has more than one count but fewer than ten. The chain uses TRBV7-9 and TRBJ1-2; the match to TRBD1 covers 9 bases. CDR3 size: 15 residues. V shed 3 bases, J shed 7 bases, and the junction held 9 bases outside the gene matches. CDR1 is SEHNR, CDR2 FQNEAQ, per germline (reference sequence). This CDR3 is CASSLTGGRFGGYTF. The CDR3 DNA sequence: TGTGCCAGCAGCTTGACAGGGGGTCGTTTCGGTGGCTACACCTTC.